In its sample, the clone carrying this T cell receptor beta chain was seen once. The V end was cut by 0 bases, the J end by 7 bases, with 4 bases between. The CDR3 has 11 amino acids. The germline V gene has CDR1 SGHTS and CDR2 YDEGEE. The TCR beta profiling, which covered VDJ combination and CDR3 sequence, was carried out using genomic DNA as the template. TCRdb redid the calling of the reads with MiXCR, one entry per CDR3 protein. The sample holds a few hundred thousand distinct CDR3 sequences, under 80% seen once. This sample was included in a study of CD8+CD57+ T cells in acquired aplastic anemia. At the level of the study: Sorted CD4+ and CD8+ cells yielded roughly 3.4 ug of DNA on average.

This TCR was sampled from a human donor in good health, serving as a control. Sequenced sample: sorted CD4+, CD8+, or CD8+CD57+ T cells (not recorded which) from PBMCs. The rearrangement links TRBV5-8 to TRBJ1-2; D is unclear. The CDR3 here is CASSLEAGYTF. The CDR3 nucleotides read TGTGCCAGCAGCTTGGAGGCTGGCTACACCTTC.